These T cell receptor beta chains were read from a single sample in a study of CD8+CD57+ T cells in acquired aplastic anemia. TCRdb called the reads again in MiXCR, with one record for every CDR3 protein. The profile shows about 190,000 distinct CDR3 sequences, 48% of them singletons. Sequenced input: sorted CD4+, CD8+, or CD8+CD57+ T cells (not recorded which) from PBMCs. These receptors were taken from a human donor with aplastic anemia. Each CDR3 is given with its conserved first and last residue. The D gene is left open where the match is weak. A clone size is listed for some rows: how often the clone was seen (once, few, many), or a class if it is expanded.

TRBJ2-3	-	-	TRBV19	TGTGCCAGTAGTAGTGGGGGGTTCACAGATACGCAGTATTTT	CASSSGGFTDTQYF
TRBJ1-1	-	-	TRBV7-9	TGTGCCAGCAGCCCCAGGGGTGGCGATAAGAACACTGAAGCTTTCTTT	CASSPRGGDKNTEAFF
TRBJ1-2	TRBD1	-	TRBV19	TGTGCCAGTACCGAAGGAGCAGGGGGCAACTATGGCTACACCTTC	CASTEGAGGNYGYTF
TRBJ1-2	-	once	TRBV7-8	TGTGCCAGCAGCTCCACGGGCGGGACCCCCTATGGCTACACCTTC	CASSSTGGTPYGYTF
TRBJ2-5	-	few	TRBV7-8	TGTGCCAGCAGCTCATACGCCGCTGAGCCCCCAGAGACCCAGTACTTC	CASSSYAAEPPETQYF
TRBJ2-7	-	-	TRBV6-2/TRBV6-3	TGTGCCAGCAGTTATAGAGGACAGTCCTACGAGCAGTACTTC	CASSYRGQSYEQYF
TRBJ2-7	-	-	TRBV7-3	TGTGCCAGCAGCTGGCGGGACGAGCAGTACTTC	CASSWRDEQYF
TRBJ2-7	TRBD2	-	TRBV10-1	TGCGCCAGCAGTACAGACAGGGTGACTAGCGGATACGAGCAGTACTTC	CASSTDRVTSGYEQYF
TRBJ1-1	TRBD1	many	TRBV7-3	TGTGCCAGCAGTCTAACAGGGGGGAACACTGAAGCTTTCTTT	CASSLTGGNTEAFF
TRBJ1-5	-	-	TRBV20-1	TGCAGTGCTAGCGGCTGGCTGGACCCTTCTTATCAGCCCCAGCATTTT	CSASGWLDPSYQPQHF
TRBJ1-4	-	many	TRBV6-5	TGTGCCAGCAGTTACCGCGGACTGGGGGAAAAACTGTTTTTT	CASSYRGLGEKLFF
TRBJ1-1	-	-	TRBV15	TGTGCCACCAGCAGAGGAAGTGGCCCTCTGAACACTGAAGCTTTCTTT	CATSRGSGPLNTEAFF
TRBJ1-2	TRBD1	-	TRBV5-1	TGCGCCAGCAGTTACTCGAGGACAGGGGGCACCTATGGCTACACCTTC	CASSYSRTGGTYGYTF
TRBJ1-1	-	many	TRBV12-3/TRBV12-4	TGTGCCAGCGGGGGCAACTACGGAGGGACTGAAGCTTTCTTT	CASGGNYGGTEAFF
TRBJ1-5	TRBD1	-	TRBV10-3	TGTGCCATCAGTGAGGGACAGGGGGCTCAGCCCCAGCATTTT	CAISEGQGAQPQHF
TRBJ1-2	-	-	TRBV6-1	TGTGCCAGCAGTCCCTCCGGGGCGTATGGCTACACCTTC	CASSPSGAYGYTF
TRBJ1-2	-	once	TRBV6-5	TGTGCCAGCAGTTACGTGGGGGCGCACGGCTACACCTTC	CASSYVGAHGYTF
TRBJ2-1	-	-	TRBV25-1	TGTGCCAGCAGTGAGGGATCCTGGTTCTTC	CASSEGSWFF
TRBJ2-7	-	many	TRBV5-1	TGCGCCAGCAGCTTGGGTGACGTCAATATACGCGAGCAGTACTTC	CASSLGDVNIREQYF
TRBJ1-1	-	-	TRBV4-1	TGCGCCAGCAGCCGAAGCCCTGGGGGTTTCACTGAAGCTTTCTTT	CASSRSPGGFTEAFF
TRBJ1-6	-	-	TRBV5-1	TGCGCCAGCAGCTTAGGGCAGGAGAATTCACCCCTCCACTTT	CASSLGQENSPLHF
TRBJ2-3	-	once	TRBV2	TGTGCCAGCACAGGGTGGAGCACAGATACGCAGTATTTT	CASTGWSTDTQYF
TRBJ1-5	TRBD1	-	TRBV19	TGTGCCAGTAGTATTGGGACAGGGAGTAGCAATCAGCCCCAGCATTTT	CASSIGTGSSNQPQHF
TRBJ1-2	-	-	TRBV15	TGTGCCACCAGCAGAGGAGTGGACTATGGCTACACCTTC	CATSRGVDYGYTF
TRBJ1-1	-	-	TRBV15	TGTGCCACCAGTCTGGTCGGATTCAGCACTGAAGCTTTCTTT	CATSLVGFSTEAFF
TRBJ2-3	-	-	TRBV2	TGTGCCAGCTCTCCGACTAGATCCGCAGATACGCAGTATTTT	CASSPTRSADTQYF
TRBJ2-1	-	once	TRBV27	TGTGCCAGCAGTTTTGAATCTAGTCTACGCAATGAGCAGTTCTTC	CASSFESSLRNEQFF
TRBJ2-5	TRBD1	-	TRBV29-1	TGCAGCGCTACCCACACGGCGGGGACAGGACAAGAGACCCAGTACTTC	CSATHTAGTGQETQYF
TRBJ2-5	-	many	TRBV20-1	TGCAGTGCTGGGTGGGGTCAAGAGACCCAGTACTTC	CSAGWGQETQYF
TRBJ1-6	TRBD1	-	TRBV10-3	TGTGCCATCAGCCCGGGACAGGCTATATCACCCCTCCACTTT	CAISPGQAISPLHF
TRBJ2-5	-	-	TRBV7-9	TGTGCCAGCAGCACCCGGGGAATTCAAGAGACCCAGTACTTC	CASSTRGIQETQYF
TRBJ1-1	-	-	TRBV10-1	TGCGCCAGCGGGAACGGGGTGGGTGGCACTGAAGCTTTCTTT	CASGNGVGGTEAFF
TRBJ2-1	-	many	TRBV5-1	TGCGCCAGCAGCCCTCGTGGGAGCTCCTACAATGAGCAGTTCTTC	CASSPRGSSYNEQFF
TRBJ1-2	TRBD1	-	TRBV15	TGTGCCACCAGCCGCACGGATGACAGGGGTAGGTTCCACTACGGCTACACCTTC	CATSRTDDRGRFHYGYTF
TRBJ2-7	-	many	TRBV9	TGTGCCAGCAGCGTAGGGTTCGACAACAGCTACGAGCAGTACTTC	CASSVGFDNSYEQYF
TRBJ2-1	-	-	TRBV19	TGTGCCACCCGGGGACCGACTGAGCAGTTCTTC	CATRGPTEQFF
TRBJ2-5	TRBD1	-	TRBV24-1	TGTGCCAGCAGTTACCCCGGACAGGGGGTAGAGACCCAGTACTTC	CASSYPGQGVETQYF
TRBJ2-5	-	few	TRBV3-1	TGTGCCAGCAGAGGCTGGGGCCGCGCGGGCCAAGAGACCCAGTACTTC	CASRGWGRAGQETQYF
TRBJ2-3	-	many	TRBV5-4	TGTGCCAGCAGCTTGCCGACGGATCCTACGGCAGATACGCAGTATTTT	CASSLPTDPTADTQYF
TRBJ2-3	TRBD2	few	TRBV5-4	TGTGCCAGCAGCTTGGCCGGACTAGCGGGAGGGGGGAGAACAGATACGCAGTATTTT	CASSLAGLAGGGRTDTQYF
TRBJ2-7	TRBD2	many	TRBV4-1	TGCGCCAGCAGCCAAGATAGGGCTAGCGGGAGCCACGAGCAGTACTTC	CASSQDRASGSHEQYF
TRBJ2-5	TRBD2	-	TRBV11-2	TGTGCCAGCAGCCTACTAGCGCAAGAGACCCAGTACTTC	CASSLLAQETQYF
TRBJ2-7	-	-	TRBV4-1	TGCGCCAGCAGCCAAGATGGGACCCTCTTCTACGAGCAGTACTTC	CASSQDGTLFYEQYF
TRBJ1-4	-	-	TRBV7-9	TGTGCCAGCAGCACGGACAGTCGAACTTTTGCAACTAATGAAAAACTGTTTTTT	CASSTDSRTFATNEKLFF
TRBJ2-2	-	many	TRBV24-1	TGTGCCACCAGCAAACCTGGGGCAACGAACACCGGGGAGCTGTTTTTT	CATSKPGATNTGELFF
TRBJ2-3	-	many	TRBV7-2	TGTGCCAGCAGCTTAGGCTCCGGGGCTGACACAGATACGCAGTATTTT	CASSLGSGADTDTQYF
TRBJ1-5	-	many	TRBV12-3/TRBV12-4	TGTGCCAGCAACTTCCATCCCCATCAGCCCCAGCATTTT	CASNFHPHQPQHF
TRBJ1-5	TRBD1	-	TRBV12-3/TRBV12-4	TGTGCCAGCAGCATACAGGGGTCCCAGCCCCAGCATTTT	CASSIQGSQPQHF
TRBJ1-5	-	few	TRBV10-1	TGCGCCAGAACCCCCTCCGGGGCAGGGATCAATCAGCCCCAGCATTTT	CARTPSGAGINQPQHF
TRBJ1-1	-	-	TRBV20-1	TGCAGTGCCGCGATGGCTGAACGGTACACTGAAGCTTTCTTT	CSAAMAERYTEAFF
TRBJ1-6	-	few	TRBV7-2	TGTGCCAGCAGCTTAGAGCTAACACCCCTCCACTTT	CASSLELTPLHF
TRBJ1-2	-	-	TRBV5-5	TGTGCCAGCAGCTTCCGCCGACAGAGTACTAACTATGGCTACACCTTC	CASSFRRQSTNYGYTF
TRBJ1-1	TRBD1	-	TRBV2	TGTGCCAGCAGAAGGACAGGGTGGAATACTGAAGCTTTCTTT	CASRRTGWNTEAFF
TRBJ2-7	-	many	TRBV7-2	TGTGCCAGCAGCTTAAAAACAACTCTCGGGAGCTCCTACGAGCAGTACTTC	CASSLKTTLGSSYEQYF
TRBJ2-5	-	-	TRBV7-9	TGTGCCAGCAGCCCCCTGGAGCAAGAGACCCAGTACTTC	CASSPLEQETQYF
TRBJ1-2	-	many	TRBV9	TGTGCCAGCAGCGTAGAGGGGAATCGTAACTATGGCTACACCTTC	CASSVEGNRNYGYTF
TRBJ2-5	-	few	TRBV7-8	TGTGCCAGCAGTTTTACAGGGTCCGAGACCCAGTACTTC	CASSFTGSETQYF
TRBJ2-1	-	-	TRBV2	TGTGCCAGACAGGGACAGACCTCGGGGGATGAGCAGTTCTTC	CARQGQTSGDEQFF
TRBJ2-1	TRBD2	many	TRBV19	TGTGCCAGTAGTTTCCGGACTAGCCTTAACGAAAACAATGAGCAGTTCTTC	CASSFRTSLNENNEQFF